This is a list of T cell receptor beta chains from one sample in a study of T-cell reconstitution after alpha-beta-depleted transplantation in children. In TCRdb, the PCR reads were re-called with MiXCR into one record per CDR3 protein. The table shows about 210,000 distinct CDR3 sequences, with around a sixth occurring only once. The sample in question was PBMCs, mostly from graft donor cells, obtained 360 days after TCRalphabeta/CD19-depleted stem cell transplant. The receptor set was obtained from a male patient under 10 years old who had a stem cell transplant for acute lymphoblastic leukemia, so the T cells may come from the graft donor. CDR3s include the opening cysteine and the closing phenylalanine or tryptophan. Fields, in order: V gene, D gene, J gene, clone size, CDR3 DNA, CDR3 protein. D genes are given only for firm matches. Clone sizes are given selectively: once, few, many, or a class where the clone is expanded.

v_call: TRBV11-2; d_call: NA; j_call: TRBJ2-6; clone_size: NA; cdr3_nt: TGTGCCAGCAGCTTAGACCCTAAGGGATCTGGGGCCAACGTCCTGACTTTC; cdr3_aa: CASSLDPKGSGANVLTF
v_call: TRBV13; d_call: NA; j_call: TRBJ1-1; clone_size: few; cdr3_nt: TGTGCCAGCAGCTTTGACAGGAGGGACACTGAAGCTTTCTTT; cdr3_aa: CASSFDRRDTEAFF
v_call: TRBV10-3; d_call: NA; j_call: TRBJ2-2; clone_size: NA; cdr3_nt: TGTGCCATCAGTCCCCGGACAGCCCTGGGAGGGGAGCTGTTTTTT; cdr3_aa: CAISPRTALGGELFF
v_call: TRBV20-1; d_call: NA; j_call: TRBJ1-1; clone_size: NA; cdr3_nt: TGCAGTGCTATATCCGGAATGAACACTGAAGCTTTCTTT; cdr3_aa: CSAISGMNTEAFF
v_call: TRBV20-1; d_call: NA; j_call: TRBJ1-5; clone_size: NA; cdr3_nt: TGCAGTGCCATCAGGGGAAATCAGCCCCAGCATTTT; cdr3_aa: CSAIRGNQPQHF
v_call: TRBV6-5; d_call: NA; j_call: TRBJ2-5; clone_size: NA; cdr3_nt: TGTGCCAGCAGTTACCCCGGAGAGACCCAGTACTTC; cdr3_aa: CASSYPGETQYF
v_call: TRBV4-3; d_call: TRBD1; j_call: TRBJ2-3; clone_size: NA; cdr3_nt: TGCGCCAGCGGACCTACCGGGACAGGGTTAGATACGCAGTATTTT; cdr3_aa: CASGPTGTGLDTQYF
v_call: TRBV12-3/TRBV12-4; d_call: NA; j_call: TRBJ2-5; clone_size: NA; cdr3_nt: TGTGCCAGCAGTTTTGGGCGGGGCGAAGAGACCCAGTACTTC; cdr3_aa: CASSFGRGEETQYF
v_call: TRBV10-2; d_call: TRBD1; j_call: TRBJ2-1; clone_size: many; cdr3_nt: TGCGCCAGCAGTGAGCCGCGGACAGGATTCTACAATGAGCAGTTCTTC; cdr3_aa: CASSEPRTGFYNEQFF
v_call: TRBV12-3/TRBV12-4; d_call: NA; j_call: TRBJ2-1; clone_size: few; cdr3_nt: TGTGCCAGCAGTCGCCAGATCTCAGACGTTGGGGTGGATGAGCAGTTCTTC; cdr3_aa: CASSRQISDVGVDEQFF
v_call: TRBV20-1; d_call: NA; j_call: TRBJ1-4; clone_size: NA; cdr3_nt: TGCAGTGCTAGCCAACAGGATTATCGAACTAGAAATGAAAAACTGTTTTTT; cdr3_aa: CSASQQDYRTRNEKLFF
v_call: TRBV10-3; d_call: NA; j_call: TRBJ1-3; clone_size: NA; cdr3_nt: TGTGCCATCAGTCCGACGGAGAGCTCTGGAAACACCATATATTTT; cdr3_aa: CAISPTESSGNTIYF
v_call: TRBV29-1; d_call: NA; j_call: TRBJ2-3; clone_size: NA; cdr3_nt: TGCAGCGTTGAGGGTTCGGCAGAAACTAGCACAGATACGCAGTATTTT; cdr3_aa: CSVEGSAETSTDTQYF
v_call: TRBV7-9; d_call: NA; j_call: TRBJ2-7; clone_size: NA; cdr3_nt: TGTGCCAGCAGCGTGGGGCCAATTTACGAGCAGTACTTC; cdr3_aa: CASSVGPIYEQYF
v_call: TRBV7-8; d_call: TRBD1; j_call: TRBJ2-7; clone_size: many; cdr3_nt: TGTGCCAGCAGCTTAGCCCCGGGACAGGGTTACGAGCAGTACTTC; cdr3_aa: CASSLAPGQGYEQYF
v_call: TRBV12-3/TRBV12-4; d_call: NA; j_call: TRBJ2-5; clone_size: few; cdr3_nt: TGTGCCAGCAGCTACCCCCCCCGACGGGACGCTCTTCAAGAGACCCAGTACTTC; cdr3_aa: CASSYPPRRDALQETQYF
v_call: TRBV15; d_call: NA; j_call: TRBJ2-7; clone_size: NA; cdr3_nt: TGTGCCACCAGCAGAGATAGGGCGCAGGTCTCCCTCGAGCAGTACTTC; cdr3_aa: CATSRDRAQVSLEQYF
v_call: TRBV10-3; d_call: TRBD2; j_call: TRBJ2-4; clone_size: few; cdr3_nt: TGTGCCACCTCCGGGACTAGCGGACCTCAGTACTTC; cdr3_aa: CATSGTSGPQYF
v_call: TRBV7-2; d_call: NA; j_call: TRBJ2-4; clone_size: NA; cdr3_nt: TGTGCCAGCAGCTTTGCTCAGGCAAAAAACATTCAGTACTTC; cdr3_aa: CASSFAQAKNIQYF
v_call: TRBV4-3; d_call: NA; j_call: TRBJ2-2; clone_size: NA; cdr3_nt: TGCGCCAGCAGCCAAGGACCCGACGGGTGGGGGACGAACACCGGGGAGCTGTTTTTT; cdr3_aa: CASSQGPDGWGTNTGELFF
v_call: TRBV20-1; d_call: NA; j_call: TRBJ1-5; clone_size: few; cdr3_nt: TGCAGTGCTAGAGGTCCGATGGCGCCCCAGCATTTT; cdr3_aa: CSARGPMAPQHF
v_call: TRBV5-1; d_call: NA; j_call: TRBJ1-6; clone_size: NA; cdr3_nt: TGCGCCAGCCAGACAACCGAGGGGTCACCCCTCCACTTT; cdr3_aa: CASQTTEGSPLHF
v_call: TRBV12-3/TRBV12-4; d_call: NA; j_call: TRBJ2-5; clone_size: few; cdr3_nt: TGTGCCAGCAGACACCGGGACCTCAACCAGACCCAGTACTTC; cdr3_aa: CASRHRDLNQTQYF
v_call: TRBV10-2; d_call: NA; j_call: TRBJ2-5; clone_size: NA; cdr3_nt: TGCGCCAGCAGTGCCGGGCTTGGCGGAGAAGAGACCCAGTACTTC; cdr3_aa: CASSAGLGGEETQYF
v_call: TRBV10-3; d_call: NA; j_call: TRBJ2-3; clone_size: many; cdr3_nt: TGTGCCATCAGTGAGTCGATCGGAGATACGCAGTATTTT; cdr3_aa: CAISESIGDTQYF
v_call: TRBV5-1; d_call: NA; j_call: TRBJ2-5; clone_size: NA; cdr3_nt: TGCGCCAGCAGCTTGCAACTAGCAGGCCAAGAGACCCAGTACTTC; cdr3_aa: CASSLQLAGQETQYF
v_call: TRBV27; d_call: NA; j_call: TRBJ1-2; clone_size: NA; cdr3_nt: TGTGCCAGCAGATACGGGGGCCTCCTCGCCTATGGCTACACCTTC; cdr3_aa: CASRYGGLLAYGYTF
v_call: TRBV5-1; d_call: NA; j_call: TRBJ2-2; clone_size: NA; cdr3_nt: TGCGCCAGCAGCTTGGGCGACAGAGCGAACACCGGGGAGCTGTTTTTT; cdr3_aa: CASSLGDRANTGELFF
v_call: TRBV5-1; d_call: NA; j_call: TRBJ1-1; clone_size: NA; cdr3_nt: TGCGCCAGCGAACTAGGACCTCCGGGTGGCGACACTGAAGCTTTCTTT; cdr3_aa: CASELGPPGGDTEAFF
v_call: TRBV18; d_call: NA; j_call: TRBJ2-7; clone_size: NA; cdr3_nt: TGTGCCAGCTCACCGAGGGGTAAGGATCCGTCCGAGCAGTACTTC; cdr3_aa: CASSPRGKDPSEQYF
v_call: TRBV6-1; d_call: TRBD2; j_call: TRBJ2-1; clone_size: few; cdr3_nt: TGTGCCAGCAGTGAAGGGGGCGGGGGGGCCCCCATTTACAATGAGCAGTTCTTC; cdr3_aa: CASSEGGGGAPIYNEQFF
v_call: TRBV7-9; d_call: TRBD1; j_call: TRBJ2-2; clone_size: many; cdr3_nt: TGTGCCCCCTCGAGGACAGGGGTGGACACCGGGGAGCTGTTTTTT; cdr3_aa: CAPSRTGVDTGELFF
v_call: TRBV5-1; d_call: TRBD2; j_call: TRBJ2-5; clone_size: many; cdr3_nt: TGTGCCAGCAGCTTAGTCGGGGGGGAAGAGACCCAGTACTTC; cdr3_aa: CASSLVGGEETQYF
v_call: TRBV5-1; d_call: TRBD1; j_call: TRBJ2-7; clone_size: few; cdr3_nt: TGCGCCAGCAGCTTGACACAGGGGAAGCACGAGCAGTACTTC; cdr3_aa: CASSLTQGKHEQYF
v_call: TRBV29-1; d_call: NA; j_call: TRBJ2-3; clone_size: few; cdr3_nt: TGCAGCGTTCCGGATGGTCGTGGCACAGATACGCAGTATTTT; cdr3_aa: CSVPDGRGTDTQYF
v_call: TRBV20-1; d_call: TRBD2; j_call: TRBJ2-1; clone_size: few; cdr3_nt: TGCAGTGCTGATGGACTAGCGGGACGGAATGAGCAGTTCTTC; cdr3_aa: CSADGLAGRNEQFF
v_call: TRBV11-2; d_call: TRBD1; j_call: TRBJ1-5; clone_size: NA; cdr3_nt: TGTGCCAGCAGCTCAGGGGGAGATAGCAATCAGCCCCAGCATTTT; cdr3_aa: CASSSGGDSNQPQHF
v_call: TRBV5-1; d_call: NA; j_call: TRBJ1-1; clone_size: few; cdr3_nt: TGCGCCAGCAGCTTGGCACCCGGGGGCGGAGACACTGAAGCTTTCTTT; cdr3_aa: CASSLAPGGGDTEAFF
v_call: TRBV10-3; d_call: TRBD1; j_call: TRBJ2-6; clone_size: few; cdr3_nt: TGTGCCATCAGGCCGGGACAGACCGGGGGGGCCAACGTCCTGACTTTC; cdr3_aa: CAIRPGQTGGANVLTF
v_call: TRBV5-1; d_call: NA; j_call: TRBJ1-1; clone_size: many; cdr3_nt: TGTGCCAGCAGCTTAAAAGGGAACACTGAAGCTTTCTTT; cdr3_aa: CASSLKGNTEAFF
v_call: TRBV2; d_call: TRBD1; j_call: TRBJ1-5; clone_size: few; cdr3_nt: TGTGCCAGCAGTTCGGACAGGGAGGATCAGCCCCAGCATTTT; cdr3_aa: CASSSDREDQPQHF
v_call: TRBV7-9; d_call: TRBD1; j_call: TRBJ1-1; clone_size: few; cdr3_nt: TGTGCCAGCAGCCCGAGGGCAGGGGGCTCCAACACTGAAGCTTTCTTT; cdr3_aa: CASSPRAGGSNTEAFF
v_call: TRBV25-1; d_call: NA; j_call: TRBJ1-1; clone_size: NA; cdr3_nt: TGTGCCAGCAGTCCCGGGGCAGGGAGGGTTTCTGAAGCTTTCTTT; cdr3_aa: CASSPGAGRVSEAFF